This T cell receptor beta chain was found in a study of CD4 T cells in relation to SARS-CoV-2 and coronaviruses. Study information: Shared crossreactive spike epitopes were mapped to their HLA restriction.

A word on this clone: What it recognizes is unknown.

The CDR3 runs to 14 residues. Trimming removed 8 bases from V and 3 bases from J; junction bases left unmatched: 9. Germline loops: CDR1 MNHNY, CDR2 SVGAGI (reference sequence). The data were produced by immunoSEQ multiplex PCR, yet TCRdb's version contains in-frame clones alone and is incomplete. The sample gives 50,000 to 70,000 clones, more than 75% of which show up once; over 1.5% is in the top ten. The unexposed donors gave CD4+ T cells in about 2010-2019, prior to COVID-19. The study, taken as a whole, reports: Around 60% of donors had memory CD4+ clonotypes crossrecognizing SARS-CoV-2 and common cold coronavirus spike. No crossreactivity against non-spike viral proteins was tested here. No donor gave both pre-pandemic and post-infection samples.

The TCR sequence derives from a human donor in good health. The material sequenced was memory CD4+ T cells from PBMCs. The gene calls are TRBV6-6 and TRBJ2-7; 8 bases are shared with TRBD1. The CDR3 coding sequence is TGTGCCAGCCGAGTAGGGACAGGATTCTACGAGCAGTACTTC. Protein sequence: CASRVGTGFYEQYF.